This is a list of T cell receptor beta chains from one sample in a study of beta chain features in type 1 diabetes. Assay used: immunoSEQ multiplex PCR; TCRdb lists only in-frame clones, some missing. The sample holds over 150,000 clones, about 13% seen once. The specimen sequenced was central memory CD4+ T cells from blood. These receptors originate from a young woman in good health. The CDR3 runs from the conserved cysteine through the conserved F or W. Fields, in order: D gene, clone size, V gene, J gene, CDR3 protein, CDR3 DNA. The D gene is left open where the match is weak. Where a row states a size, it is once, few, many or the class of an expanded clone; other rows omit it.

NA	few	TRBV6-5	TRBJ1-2	CAIQQGPNYGYTF	TGTGCCATCCAACAGGGCCCTAACTATGGCTACACCTTC
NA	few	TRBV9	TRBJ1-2	CASRLGQTYGYTF	TGTGCCAGCAGACTCGGACAGACCTATGGCTACACCTTC
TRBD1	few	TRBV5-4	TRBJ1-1	CASRRDRPTEAFF	TGTGCCAGCAGACGGGACAGGCCCACTGAAGCTTTCTTT
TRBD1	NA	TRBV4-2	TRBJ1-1	CASSPGTVNTEAFF	TGTGCCAGCAGCCCCGGGACAGTGAACACTGAAGCTTTCTTT
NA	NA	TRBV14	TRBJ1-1	CASSVRGSQTEAFF	TGTGCCAGCAGCGTCAGGGGTTCTCAGACTGAAGCTTTCTTT
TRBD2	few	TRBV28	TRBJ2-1	CASSPSSGRGNEQFF	TGTGCCAGCAGTCCCTCTAGCGGGCGCGGCAATGAGCAGTTCTTC
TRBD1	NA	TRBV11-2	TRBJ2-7	CASSPRDRDDEQYF	TGTGCCAGCAGCCCCCGGGACAGGGACGACGAGCAGTACTTC
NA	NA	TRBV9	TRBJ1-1	CASSLAGVANTEAFF	TGTGCCAGCAGCTTAGCAGGGGTGGCGAACACTGAAGCTTTCTTT
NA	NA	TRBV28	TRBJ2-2	CASSSPRELFF	TGTGCCAGCAGTTCCCCCAGGGAGCTGTTTTTT
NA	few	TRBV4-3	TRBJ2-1	CASSHVGDTYNEQFF	TGCGCCAGCAGCCACGTGGGAGACACCTACAATGAGCAGTTCTTC
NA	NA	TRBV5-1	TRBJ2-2	CASSLGSAYNTGELFF	TGCGCCAGCAGCCTAGGTAGCGCCTATAACACCGGGGAGCTGTTTTTT
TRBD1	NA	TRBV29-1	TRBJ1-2	CSVAHPGQGVHTF	TGCAGCGTAGCCCATCCGGGACAGGGGGTCCACACCTTC
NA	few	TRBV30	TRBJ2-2	CAWRGPIGTGELFF	TGTGCCTGGAGGGGGCCTATAGGCACCGGGGAGCTGTTTTTT
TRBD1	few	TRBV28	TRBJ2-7	CASSFGRGTSYEQYF	TGTGCCAGCAGTTTTGGCAGGGGGACGTCCTACGAGCAGTACTTC
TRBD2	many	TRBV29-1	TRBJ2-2	CSVGTSGNTGELFF	TGCAGCGTTGGGACTAGCGGGAACACCGGGGAGCTGTTTTTT
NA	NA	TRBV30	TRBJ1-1	CAAWPGAFF	TGTGCCGCCTGGCCGGGAGCTTTCTTT
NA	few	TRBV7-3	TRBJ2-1	CASSQLHSSNEQFF	TGTGCCAGCAGTCAGTTGCACAGCTCCAATGAGCAGTTCTTC
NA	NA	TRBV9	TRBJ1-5	CASSVDEGQPQHF	TGTGCCAGCAGCGTAGACGAGGGTCAGCCCCAGCATTTT
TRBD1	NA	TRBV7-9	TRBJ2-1	CASSPGQGPFF	TGTGCCAGCAGCCCCGGACAGGGGCCGTTCTTC
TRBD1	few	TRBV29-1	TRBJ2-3	CSGAGGSNTQYF	TGCAGTGGCGCAGGGGGCTCTAATACGCAGTATTTT
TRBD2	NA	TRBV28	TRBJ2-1	CASSSQREGAYNEQFF	TGTGCCAGCAGTTCCCAGCGGGAGGGCGCCTACAATGAGCAGTTCTTC
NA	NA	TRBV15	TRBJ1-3	CATSTRYMLSGNTIYF	TGTGCCACCAGCACCCGATACATGCTCTCTGGAAACACCATATATTTT
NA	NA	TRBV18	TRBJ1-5	CASSPSYRDNQPQHF	TGTGCCAGCTCACCAAGTTACAGGGACAATCAGCCCCAGCATTTT
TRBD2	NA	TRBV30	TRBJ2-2	CAWRLAGGPSTGELFF	TGTGCCTGGAGGCTAGCGGGAGGGCCGAGCACCGGGGAGCTGTTTTTT
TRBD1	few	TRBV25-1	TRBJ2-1	CASSELRGLRGEQFF	TGTGCCAGCAGTGAATTAAGGGGGCTCAGGGGTGAGCAGTTCTTC
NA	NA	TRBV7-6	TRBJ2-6	CASSPQHYTGANVLTF	TGTGCCAGCAGCCCCCAACATTATACTGGGGCCAACGTCCTGACTTTC